These 27 T cell receptor beta chains share one sample of origin, sequenced in a study of T cell changes during pregnancy in multiple sclerosis. Using immunoSEQ multiplex PCR, the repertoire was profiled, and TCRdb retains in-frame clones only, with some absent. The sample shows about 47,000 clones, 80% to 95% of them seen only once. This material consisted of peripheral blood, taken in the third trimester of pregnancy. These receptors all stem from a female donor with multiple sclerosis, enrolled in a pregnancy study.

In DNA form, the CDR3 reads TGTGCCAGCAGCGACCGGCGGGAGGGCCACGAGCAGTACTTC. It yields the protein CASSDRREGHEQYF. The rearrangement links TRBV5-4 to TRBJ2-7; 9 bases agree with TRBD2. Trimming at V came to 4 bases and at J to 5 bases, leaving 7 bases not matched to a gene. This CDR3 region has 14 residues. Germline V gene lookup returns CDR1 SGHNT and CDR2 YYREEE (reference sequence). Using reference TRBV5-4 and TRBJ2-7 for the parts outside the CDR3, the full variable domain is ETGVTQSPTHLIKTRGQQVTLRCSSQSGHNTVSWYQQALGQGPQFIFQYYREEENGRGNFPPRFSGLQFPNYSSELNVNALELDDSALYLCASSDRREGHEQYFGPGTRLTVT.

V gene TRBV19 combines with J gene TRBJ1-4; 7 nucleotides line up with TRBD1. This CDR3 has 14 residues. The germline CDR1 and CDR2 sequences are LNHDA and SQIVND (reference sequence). The trim removed 3 bases at V and 8 bases at J, leaving 6 bases unmatched. CDR3 coding DNA: TGTGCCAGTAGTATCCTACAGGGGAACGAAAAACTGTTTTTT. This translates into CASSILQGNEKLFF.

This clone appeared once. The CDR3, as DNA: TGTGCCAGCAGCCGACAGGGTTTCTATGGCTACACCTTC. As protein: CASSRQGFYGYTF. The chain joins TRBV11-3 to TRBJ1-2; 7 bases are a match to TRBD1. CDR3 length: 13 residues. Germline V CDR1 and CDR2: SGHNT, YENEEA. J lost 4 bases, V lost 5 bases, and 4 bases had no gene match.

V usage is TRBV5-1 and J usage is TRBJ2-1; 12 bases are shared with TRBD2. V lost 0 bases to trimming and J lost 6 bases; unmatched junction nucleotides: 4. The length of the CDR3 is 16 residues. Germline V gene data show CDR1 as SGHRS and CDR2 as YFSETQ. This chain's CDR3 is CASSLVLAGGLNEQFF. CDR3 nucleotides: TGCGCCAGCAGCTTGGTACTAGCGGGAGGACTCAATGAGCAGTTCTTC.

Note on this clone: At one end the junction does not follow the germline gene, possibly because of a read error. The genes are TRBV5-1 and TRBJ2-1; TRBD1 matches at 7 bases. CDR1 SGHRS and CDR2 YFSETQ come from the germline V gene. This CDR3 has 14 amino acids. The CDR3, as DNA: TGCGCCAGCAGCGAGGACAGGAACTACAATGAGCAGCTCTTC. The encoded protein is CASSEDRNYNEQLF.

The chain employs TRBV5-6 and TRBJ1-2; unclear D gene. CDR1 is SGHDT, CDR2 YYEEEE, per germline. Deletions cut 1 base from V and 8 bases from J, with 12 bases between. CDR3 length: 13 residues. CDR3 loop: CASSLTLIEGYTF. CDR3 bases: TGTGCCAGCAGCTTGACCCTTATTGAGGGCTACACCTTC.

This chain joins TRBV6-5 and TRBJ2-3; D perhaps matches TRBD2 (5 bases). This CDR3 has 13 amino acids. Deletions cut 0 bases from V and 4 bases from J, with 5 bases between. Per germline, CDR1 MNHEY and CDR2 SVGAGI. This CDR3 reads CASSYSRADTQYF. The DNA of the CDR3 is TGTGCCAGCAGTTACTCGAGGGCAGATACGCAGTATTTT.

This sequence joins TRBV28 and TRBJ1-1, with unresolved D. Deletions cut 2 bases from V and 5 bases from J, with 18 bases between. CDR1 is MDHEN, CDR2 SYDVKM, per germline. CDR3 length equals 16 residues. The CDR3 DNA sequence: TGTGCCAGCAGTTTAGTCCCTGGCTTGTTCGTGACTGAAGCTTTCTTT. Its translation: CASSLVPGLFVTEAFF.

This clone was counted a single time. The V gene is TRBV28, the J gene TRBJ2-3; the match to TRBD2 covers 7 bases. This CDR3 is built from 16 residues. The V gene end was trimmed by 4 bases and the J gene end by 4 bases; junction bases not matched to a gene: 11. The germline V gene encodes CDR1 MDHEN and CDR2 SYDVKM. CDR3 in amino acids: CASSSLAGVSADTQYF. Here the CDR3 DNA reads TGTGCCAGCAGTTCTCTTGCGGGAGTATCAGCAGATACGCAGTATTTT. Complete variable domain (other parts from reference TRBV28 and TRBJ2-3): DVKVTQSSRYLVKRTGEKVFLECVQDMDHENMFWYRQDPGLGLRLIYFSYDVKMKEKGDIPEGYSVSREKKERFSLILESASTNQTSMYLCASSSLAGVSADTQYFGPGTRLTVL.

The chain couples TRBV7-9 to TRBJ2-2; 8 bases match TRBD1. J lost 2 bases, V lost 6 bases, and 5 bases had no gene match. The CDR3 extends over 15 amino acids. From germline, CDR1 is SEHNR and CDR2 FQNEAQ (reference sequence). This CDR3 is CASRPGQANTGELFF. The CDR3 coding sequence is TGTGCCAGCAGGCCGGGACAGGCAAACACCGGGGAGCTGTTTTTT.

The chain is built from TRBV5-1 and TRBJ2-1, with 8 positions matching TRBD2. The CDR3 is 14 amino acids. J gave up 7 bases and V 1 base, and 4 bases lay outside the gene matches. Germline V gives CDR1 SGHRS, CDR2 YFSETQ. The CDR3 nucleotides are TGCGCCAGCAGCTTGTCGGGAGGGTGGAATGAGCAGTTCTTC. It is translated as CASSLSGGWNEQFF.

The rearrangement uses TRBV7-9 and TRBJ2-7; 11 nucleotides agree with TRBD2. V dropped 0 bases and J dropped 12; count of bases not matched to a gene: 13. Germline CDR1 reads SEHNR; CDR2 reads FQNEAQ (reference sequence). This CDR3 has 16 residues. The CDR3 loop reads CASSLAGSGTSGISYF. For the CDR3, the DNA is TGTGCCAGCAGCTTAGCGGGCTCGGGGACTAGCGGTATTTCGTACTTC.

This clone was seen once. The V call is TRBV5-4, the J call TRBJ2-2, with 8 bases aligning to TRBD2. Germline CDR1 SGHNT, CDR2 YYREEE (reference sequence). After removal of 4 bases from V and 6 bases from J, the junction contained 20 bases not matched to a gene. The CDR3 is made up of 19 amino acids. The CDR3 loop is CASSRRGSAGGRSAGELFF. The CDR3 nucleotides read TGTGCCAGCAGCCGGAGGGGATCCGCGGGAGGTCGGTCGGCCGGGGAGCTGTTTTTT. The whole variable domain, remainder taken from reference TRBV5-4 and TRBJ2-2, is ETGVTQSPTHLIKTRGQQVTLRCSSQSGHNTVSWYQQALGQGPQFIFQYYREEENGRGNFPPRFSGLQFPNYSSELNVNALELDDSALYLCASSRRGSAGGRSAGELFFGEGSRLTVL.

The CDR3 is CSVGPGGLEQYF. CDR3 DNA: TGCAGCGTTGGACCAGGGGGCCTCGAGCAGTACTTC. V gene TRBV29-1 combines with J gene TRBJ2-7, with TRBD1 identical over 8 bases. This CDR3 is 12 amino acids long. Germline CDR1 and CDR2: SQVTM and ANQGSEA. Trimming at V came to 4 bases and at J to 6 bases, leaving 5 bases not matched to a gene.

The rearrangement uses TRBV9 and TRBJ2-3; tentatively, D is TRBD2 (5 bases). The CDR3 extends over 16 amino acids. Trimming cost V 3 bases and J 0 bases, with 14 bases left between them. CDR1 SGDLS and CDR2 YYNGEE come from the germline V gene. The CDR3 is CASSAQRGQSTDTQYF. In DNA form, the CDR3 reads TGTGCCAGCAGCGCACAAAGAGGGCAAAGCACAGATACGCAGTATTTT.

The chain is built from TRBV19 and TRBJ1-5; no reliable D call. V lost 3 bases and J lost 0, with 9 bases in between. The V gene's germline CDR1 is LNHDA and CDR2 SQIVND (reference sequence). This CDR3 has 15 amino acids. As DNA, the CDR3 is TGTGCCAGTAGTATGGGCAGAAATAGCAATCAGCCCCAGCATTTT. It specifies CASSMGRNSNQPQHF.

The chain is built from TRBV7-6 and TRBJ1-1, with 9 bases that match TRBD1. V lost 4 bases, J lost 0 bases, and 6 bases stayed unmatched. Germline CDR1 reads SGHVS; CDR2 reads FNYEAQ. The CDR3 contains 16 residues. CDR3: CASSSRTGAVNTEAFF. For the CDR3, the DNA is TGTGCCAGCAGCTCACGGACAGGGGCTGTGAACACTGAAGCTTTCTTT. Full variable domain (outside the CDR3, taken from reference TRBV7-6 and TRBJ1-1): GAGVSQSPRYKVTKRGQDVALRCDPISGHVSLYWYRQALGQGPEFLTYFNYEAQQDKSGLPNDRFSAERPEGSISTLTIQRTEQRDSAMYRCASSSRTGAVNTEAFFGQGTRLTVV.

V gene TRBV19 combines with J gene TRBJ1-2; D is undetermined. The CDR3 is 13 amino acids. Germline V gives CDR1 LNHDA, CDR2 SQIVND (reference sequence). Trimming cost V 10 bases and J 5 bases, with 17 bases left between them. The CDR3 region is CATGRGGSYGYTF. The DNA for the CDR3 is TGTGCCACCGGTCGGGGTGGATCTTATGGCTACACCTTC. Looking up the rest from reference TRBV19 and TRBJ1-2 gives the full variable domain: DGGITQSPKYLFRKEGQNVTLSCEQNLNHDAMYWYRQDPGQGLRLIYYSQIVNDFQKGDIAEGYSVSREKKESFPLTVTSAQKNPTAFYLCATGRGGSYGYTFGSGTRLTVV.

This clone showed up just once. This chain joins TRBV28 and TRBJ2-7, with 7 bases matching TRBD2. The CDR3 is 15 amino acids. The germline V gene encodes CDR1 MDHEN and CDR2 SYDVKM. J was trimmed by 0 bases and V by 7 bases; bases with no gene match: 9. CDR3 bases: TGTGCCAGCACGACTGACGCGGGAGACTCCTACGAGCAGTACTTC. This encodes CASTTDAGDSYEQYF.

There are a few counts of this clone. The chain joins TRBV14 to TRBJ2-7; TRBD2 agrees at 7 bases. This CDR3 region has 15 residues. The V and J ends lost 0 bases and 6 bases, in that order; junction bases with no gene match: 8. Germline CDR1 and CDR2: SGHDN and FVKESK. CDR3 loop: CASSQDPPGRGEQYF. The CDR3 DNA reads as TGTGCCAGCAGCCAAGATCCGCCAGGGAGGGGCGAGCAGTACTTC. Combining the CDR3 with reference TRBV14 and TRBJ2-7 gives the whole variable domain EAGVTQFPSHSVIEKGQTVTLRCDPISGHDNLYWYRRVMGKEIKFLLHFVKESKQDESGMPNNRFLAERTGGTYSTLKVQPAELEDSGVYFCASSQDPPGRGEQYFGPGTRLTVT.

This chain uses TRBV4-2 with TRBJ2-1; 10 bases are shared with TRBD2. The V gene's germline CDR1 is LGHNA and CDR2 YNFKEQ. The CDR3 runs to 17 residues. V shed 1 base, J shed 8 bases, and the junction held 11 bases outside the gene matches. CDR3 DNA sequence: TGTGCCAGCAGCCAAGTACTAGCGGGGAGGAGGGGGGATGAGCAGTTCTTC. Translation: CASSQVLAGRRGDEQFF.

The chain joins TRBV7-9 to TRBJ1-1; 10 bases match TRBD1. The CDR3 spans 15 residues. The V and J ends lost 4 bases and 4 bases, in that order; junction bases with no gene match: 6. CDR1 is SEHNR, CDR2 FQNEAQ, per germline (reference sequence). The CDR3 region has the DNA TGTGCCAGCAGCTCGGATGGACAGGGGGGCACTGAAGCTTTCTTT. Its protein is CASSSDGQGGTEAFF.

The chain uses TRBV6-6 and TRBJ2-7; the D gene is possibly TRBD1 (5 bases). From germline, CDR1 is MNHNY and CDR2 SVGAGI (reference sequence). The CDR3 is 13 residues long. Deletions cut 0 bases from V and 2 bases from J, with 5 bases between. The CDR3 DNA follows: TGTGCCAGCAGTTACTCGGACACCTACGAGCAGTACTTC. As protein: CASSYSDTYEQYF.

The chain has TRBV6-4 and TRBJ2-3; 9 bases align to TRBD1. The junction had 7 bases not matched to a gene; V was cut back by 6 bases and J by 3 bases. This CDR3 spans 15 amino acids. Germline CDR1 MRHNA, CDR2 SNTAGT. The CDR3 region is CASRAGTGSTDTQYF. Here the CDR3 DNA reads TGTGCCAGCAGGGCCGGGACAGGGTCAACAGATACGCAGTATTTT.

CDR3 region: CASSPRLGGSSYEQYF. DNA of the CDR3: TGTGCCAGCAGTCCCCGCCTGGGCGGGAGCTCCTACGAGCAGTACTTC. The rearrangement joins TRBV27 to TRBJ2-7, with TRBD2 matching 7 bases. The ends lost 5 bases at V and 0 bases at J; junction bases unmatched: 10. This CDR3 is 16 amino acids long. Germline lookup yields CDR1 MNHEY and CDR2 SMNVEV (reference sequence).

This rearrangement joins TRBV6-5 to TRBJ1-2; 8 bases align to TRBD1. CDR1 is MNHEY and CDR2 is SVGAGI in the germline V gene. Trimming took 7 bases from V and 6 from J; bases not matched to a gene: 13. This CDR3 contains 15 residues. CDR3 amino acids: CASIPFFGQGHGYTF. CDR3 sequence (DNA): TGTGCCAGCATCCCCTTCTTTGGACAGGGCCATGGCTACACCTTC.

The CDR3 here is CASSQGPLEGGYTF. CDR3 DNA sequence: TGCGCCAGCAGCCAAGGACCCCTCGAGGGCGGCTACACCTTC. This sequence joins TRBV4-3 and TRBJ1-2; D is unresolved. V lost 1 base, J lost 8 bases, and 14 bases lay in between. Germline V gene sequence: CDR1 LGHNA, CDR2 YSLEER. The CDR3 loop spans 14 amino acids.